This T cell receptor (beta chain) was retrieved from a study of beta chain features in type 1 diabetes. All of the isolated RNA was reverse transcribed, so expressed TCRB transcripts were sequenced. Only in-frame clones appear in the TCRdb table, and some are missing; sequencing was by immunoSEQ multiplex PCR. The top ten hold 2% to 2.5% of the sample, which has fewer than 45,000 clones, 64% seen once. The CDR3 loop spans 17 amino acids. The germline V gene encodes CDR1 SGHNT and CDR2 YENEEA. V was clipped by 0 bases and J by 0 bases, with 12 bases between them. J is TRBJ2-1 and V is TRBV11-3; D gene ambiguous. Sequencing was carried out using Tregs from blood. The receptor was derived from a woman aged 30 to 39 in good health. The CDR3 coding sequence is TGTGCCAGCAGCTTAGATAGACTCGGAAGCTCCTACAATGAGCAGTTCTTC. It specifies CASSLDRLGSSYNEQFF. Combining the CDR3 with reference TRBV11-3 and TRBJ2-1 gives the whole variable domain EAGVVQSPRYKIIEKKQPVAFWCNPISGHNTLYWYLQNLGQGPELLIRYENEEAVDDSQLPKDRFSAERLKGVDSTLKIQPAELGDSAVYLCASSLDRLGSSYNEQFFGPGTRLTVL.